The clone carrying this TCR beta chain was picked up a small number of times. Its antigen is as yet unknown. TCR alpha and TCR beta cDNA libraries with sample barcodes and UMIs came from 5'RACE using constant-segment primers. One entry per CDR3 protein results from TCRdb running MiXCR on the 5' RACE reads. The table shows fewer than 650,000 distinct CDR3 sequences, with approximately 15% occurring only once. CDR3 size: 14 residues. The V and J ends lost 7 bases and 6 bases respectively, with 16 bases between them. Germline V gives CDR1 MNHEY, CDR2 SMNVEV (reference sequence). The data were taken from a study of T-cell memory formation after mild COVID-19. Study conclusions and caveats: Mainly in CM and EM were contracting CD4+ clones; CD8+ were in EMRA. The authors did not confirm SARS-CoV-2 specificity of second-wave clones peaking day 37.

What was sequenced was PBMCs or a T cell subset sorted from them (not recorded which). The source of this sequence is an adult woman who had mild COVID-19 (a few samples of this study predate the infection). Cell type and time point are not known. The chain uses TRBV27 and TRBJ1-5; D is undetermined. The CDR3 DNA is TGTGCCAGCATGGGCCGAGGGCAGCTTCAGCCCCAGCATTTT. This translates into CASMGRGQLQPQHF.